This T cell receptor (beta chain) was sequenced for a study of blood T cell repertoires in COVID-19. In the study overall: From the United States, Italy and Spain came samples of acute and convalescent COVID-19.

Germline assignment: CDR1 SGHRS and CDR2 YFSETQ. The ends were cut back, 4 bases at V and 3 bases at J, with 9 bases in the middle. This CDR3 is 13 amino acids long. As handled by the study authors: Nucleated cell counts were estimated from reference gene primer amplification. Profiling relied on immunoSEQ multiplex PCR, and the TCRdb table lists in-frame clones only, not all of them. That table gives V, J and clone size, and the DNA gave D and trimming. Of 75,000 to 100,000 clones detected, roughly four fifths appear once; the ten largest clones hold less than 9%. The clonotype was recovered from a man aged 45-65 years with active or convalescent COVID-19. Sequencing was done on a sample of peripheral blood. The V call is TRBV5-1, the J call TRBJ2-3; TRBD1 might be the D (5 bases). The CDR3 loop is CASSARQTDTQYF. CDR3 in DNA: TGCGCCAGCAGCGCAAGACAGACAGATACGCAGTATTTT. Variable domain in full (rest from reference TRBV5-1 and TRBJ2-3): KAGVTQTPRYLIKTRGQQVTLSCSPISGHRSVSWYQQTPGQGLQFLFEYFSETQRNKGNFPGRFSGRQFSNSRSEMNVSTLELGDSALYLCASSARQTDTQYFGPGTRLTVL.